Reported below is one TCR beta chain. Its antigen is not identified. This record belongs to a study of radiation and T cells in renal cell carcinoma. Findings and limits, study-wide: From baseline, blood top tumor clonotypes peaked at 2 weeks post-radiation.

The time point is: baseline pretreatment blood. The treatment denotes: 15 Gy SBRT to primary tumor, nephrectomy 4 weeks later. Serial blood draws occurred at baseline and 2 and 4 weeks post-SBRT. Method: immunoSEQ multiplex PCR; TCRdb's copy keeps in-frame clones and lacks some. Of more than 95,000 clones in the sample, around 80% were seen once. Germline CDR1 MDHEN, CDR2 SYDVKM. The CDR3 contains 19 residues. V was clipped by 5 bases and J by 0 bases; unmatched bases: 13. The genes are TRBV28 and TRBJ2-6; TRBD1 aligns across 7 bases. Specimen: blood, collected from a patient whose treatment included radiotherapy and nephrectomy. This TCR was sampled from a woman aged 60-75 years with renal cell carcinoma. The CDR3 nucleotides read TGTGCCAGCAGTCCTACTACAGGGGCAACCTTCTCTGGGGCCAACGTCCTGACTTTC. Encoded protein: CASSPTTGATFSGANVLTF.